The 32 T cell receptor beta chains below come from one sample, sequenced in a study of control samples from healthy donors and cancer patients. Profiling relied on immunoSEQ multiplex PCR, and the TCRdb table lists in-frame clones only, not all of them. The sample includes 170,000 or so clones, over 80% of them seen just once. Sequenced material: blood. The source of these receptors is a man aged 18 to 35 in good health.

V is TRBV6-5 and J is TRBJ2-1; unclear D gene. This CDR3 spans 15 amino acids. Between the trimmed V and J ends, which lost 6 bases and 1 base, there was a span of 13 bases. In germline, CDR1 is MNHEY, CDR2 SVGAGI. The CDR3 DNA sequence: TGTGCCAGCAGGGGCCTTACCCTTTCCTACAATGAGCAGTTCTTC. Amino acid sequence: CASRGLTLSYNEQFF.

The chain combines TRBV3-1 (or the pseudogene TRBV3-2) with TRBJ1-1; 8 bases match TRBD1. Germline CDR1 reads LGHDT; CDR2 reads YNNKEL (reference sequence). Trimming cost V 6 bases and J 2 bases; bases outside gene matches: 5. This CDR3 has 14 residues. CDR3 sequence: CASRAGGGNTEAFF. DNA for the CDR3: TGTGCCAGCAGAGCAGGGGGCGGTAACACTGAAGCTTTCTTT.

The V call is TRBV11-2, the J call TRBJ2-7; D call uncertain. V lost 5 bases and J lost 4, with 15 bases in between. CDR1 is SGHAT and CDR2 is FQNNGV in the germline V gene. The CDR3 length is 14 residues. The CDR3 DNA reads TGTGCCAGCAGCCCCCAACAGATCGATTACGAGCAGTACTTC. Amino acids: CASSPQQIDYEQYF.

This chain links TRBV10-3 with TRBJ2-2; perhaps TRBD2 as D (6 bases). Germline CDR1 ENHRY, CDR2 SYGVKD. V lost 7 bases to trimming and J lost 0 bases, with 18 bases between them. CDR3 length equals 17 residues. The CDR3, as DNA: TGTGCCATCAAGGATTCGGGGGTACCAACGAACACCGGGGAGCTGTTTTTT. Residues: CAIKDSGVPTNTGELFF.

As regards this clone: This specimen includes other DNA sequences encoding the same CDR3. This chain uses TRBV5-6 with TRBJ1-5, with TRBD1 matching over 7 bases. Germline V CDR1 and CDR2: SGHDT, YYEEEE. Trimming at V came to 2 bases and at J to 7 bases, leaving 6 bases not matched to a gene. The CDR3 totals 14 residues. The CDR3 is CASSFQAGGQPQHF. CDR3 nucleotides: TGTGCCAGCAGCTTTCAGGCAGGGGGGCAGCCCCAGCATTTT.

The V gene is TRBV12-5, the J gene TRBJ1-6; D is unresolved. CDR3 length: 17 amino acids. From germline, CDR1 is LGHNT and CDR2 FRNRAP. Trimming removed 2 bases from V and 6 bases from J, with 17 bases in between. The CDR3 region has the DNA TGTGCTAGTGGTTTGTCACTCCCTGGGCCGGGTAATTCACCCCTCCACTTT. Translated: CASGLSLPGPGNSPLHF.

The V call is TRBV7-8, the J call TRBJ2-7, with TRBD2 matching 11 bases. The CDR3 runs 16 residues. V shed 4 bases, J shed 1 base, and the junction held 6 bases outside the gene matches. CDR1 is SGHVS, CDR2 FQNEAQ, per germline. CDR3 in DNA: TGTGCCAGCAGCTCCCTAGCGGGGGGTTTGTCCTACGAGCAGTACTTC. It codes for CASSSLAGGLSYEQYF.

This chain joins TRBV10-3 and TRBJ1-4; D ambiguous. This CDR3 is built from 14 residues. The germline CDR1 and CDR2 sequences are ENHRY and SYGVKD. V was shortened by 5 bases and J by 4 bases, with 11 bases between the two germline ends. CDR3 DNA: TGTGCCATCAGTCCCTCGACCTTTAATGAAAAACTGTTTTTT. Encoded protein: CAISPSTFNEKLFF.

The rearrangement uses TRBV6-5 and TRBJ2-5; perhaps D is TRBD1 or TRBD2 (5 bases each). From germline, CDR1 is MNHEY and CDR2 SVGAGI. Trimming took off 2 bases at V and 1 base at J, with 5 bases between the two ends. There are 13 residues in the CDR3. The CDR3 loop is CASSYGTQETQYF. The CDR3, as DNA: TGTGCCAGCAGTTACGGGACCCAAGAGACCCAGTACTTC.

This sequence joins TRBV2 and TRBJ1-6; D uncertain. Germline CDR1 SNHLY, CDR2 FYNNEI. V lost 6 bases and J lost 7, with 19 bases in between. The CDR3 is made up of 16 amino acids. This CDR3 is CASRNTATPGNSPLHF. DNA of the CDR3: TGTGCCAGCAGGAATACAGCGACTCCTGGGAATTCACCCCTCCACTTT.

J is TRBJ2-1 and V is TRBV19; D may be TRBD1 or TRBD2 (7 bases each). There are 15 residues in the CDR3. Trimming removed 6 bases at V and 5 bases at J, with 17 bases between. Germline V CDR1 and CDR2: LNHDA, SQIVND (reference sequence). The CDR3 bases are TGTGCCAGTAGAGTATCAGGGGGGGGCCACAATGAGCAGTTCTTC. Amino acids: CASRVSGGGHNEQFF. Using reference TRBV19 and TRBJ2-1 for the parts outside the CDR3, the full variable domain is DGGITQSPKYLFRKEGQNVTLSCEQNLNHDAMYWYRQDPGQGLRLIYYSQIVNDFQKGDIAEGYSVSREKKESFPLTVTSAQKNPTAFYLCASRVSGGGHNEQFFGPGTRLTVL.

The CDR3 DNA sequence: TGTGCCAGCAGCTTAGCGTCCCCAAGCTCCTATAATTCACCCCTCCACTTT. Translating it yields CASSLASPSSYNSPLHF. The chain links TRBV7-9 to TRBJ1-6; D is ambiguous. Trimming took 0 bases from V and 0 from J, leaving 9 bases between them. Per germline, CDR1 SEHNR and CDR2 FQNEAQ (reference sequence). This CDR3 has 17 amino acids.

The chain uses TRBV25-1 and TRBJ1-3; no clear D. The CDR3 contains 14 residues. The germline gives CDR1 MGHDK, CDR2 SYGVNS. The V end was cut by 5 bases, the J end by 5 bases, with 13 bases between. The CDR3 nucleotides read TGTGCCAGCAGTATGATGGGAGTTCGAAACACCATATATTTT. Translated, it gives CASSMMGVRNTIYF.

In its sample, this clone was seen once. V is TRBV7-9 and J is TRBJ1-1, with D unresolved. Germline CDR1 and CDR2: SEHNR and FQNEAQ (reference sequence). The CDR3 is 14 residues long. V was clipped by 5 bases and J by 4 bases, with 14 bases between them. CDR3: CASSHPLRSTEAFF. The CDR3 bases are TGTGCCAGCAGCCACCCCCTTAGGAGCACTGAAGCTTTCTTT.

This clone was observed a few times. J is TRBJ2-4 and V is TRBV5-1; tentatively, D is TRBD1 or TRBD2 (6 bases each). In germline, CDR1 is SGHRS, CDR2 YFSETQ. The CDR3 totals 12 residues. V lost 7 bases to trimming and J lost 9 bases, with 14 bases between them. The CDR3 protein is CASRGGLGIQYF. For the CDR3, the DNA is TGCGCCAGCCGTGGGGGGCTCGGCATTCAGTACTTC. Full variable domain (outside the CDR3, taken from reference TRBV5-1 and TRBJ2-4): KAGVTQTPRYLIKTRGQQVTLSCSPISGHRSVSWYQQTPGQGLQFLFEYFSETQRNKGNFPGRFSGRQFSNSRSEMNVSTLELGDSALYLCASRGGLGIQYFGAGTRLSVL.

The rearrangement uses TRBV9 and TRBJ2-7; D not resolved. Germline V gives CDR1 SGDLS, CDR2 YYNGEE. This CDR3 contains 14 residues. V was pared by 4 bases and J by 4 bases, with 15 bases between. For the CDR3, the DNA is TGTGCCAGCAGCAGCACCCTTCATTCTTACGAGCAGTACTTC. Its translation is CASSSTLHSYEQYF.

This chain joins TRBV24-1 and TRBJ1-5; D is perhaps TRBD1 (6 bases). Trimming removed 7 bases at V and 4 bases at J, with 10 bases between. From germline, CDR1 is KGHDR and CDR2 SFDVKD. The CDR3 runs to 13 residues. For the CDR3, the DNA is TGTGCCACCAGCTTACAGGGAAATCAGCCCCAGCATTTT. This codes for CATSLQGNQPQHF.

The sample holds one count of this clone. The rearrangement uses TRBV18 and TRBJ1-6; possible D gene TRBD1, 6 bases. The germline V gene has CDR1 KGHSH and CDR2 LQKENI. CDR3 length equals 17 residues. V dropped 5 bases and J dropped 0 bases, with 14 bases sitting between them. CDR3 nucleotides: TGTGCCAGCTCATCTCAGGGGAGAAGCTCCTATAATTCACCCCTCCACTTT. Its protein is CASSSQGRSSYNSPLHF. The complete variable domain, with remaining parts taken from reference TRBV18 and TRBJ1-6, reads NAGVMQNPRHLVRRRGQEARLRCSPMKGHSHVYWYRQLPEEGLKFMVYLQKENIIDESGMPKERFSAEFPKEGPSILRIQQVVRGDSAAYFCASSSQGRSSYNSPLHFGNGTRLTVT.

The chain is built from TRBV24-1 and TRBJ2-3; unclear D gene. The ends were cut back, 3 bases at V and 3 bases at J, with 12 bases in the middle. The CDR3 sequence is 15 residues long. Germline V gene lookup returns CDR1 KGHDR and CDR2 SFDVKD. CDR3 DNA: TGTGCCACCAGTGATACACGCCTTGAGACAGATACGCAGTATTTT. This translates into CATSDTRLETDTQYF.

The chain links TRBV12-3 or TRBV12-4 to TRBJ1-2; D gene unclear. This CDR3 is built from 13 residues. The germline V and J ends were trimmed by 3 bases and 8 bases, with 13 bases remaining between them. For the CDR3, the DNA is TGTGCCAGCAGTTTCGGAGCAAACTTGGGCTACACCTTC. Amino acid sequence: CASSFGANLGYTF.

The chain carries TRBV2 and TRBJ1-1; D is uncertain. There are 13 residues in the CDR3. With 9 bases removed from V and 0 bases from J, the gap between germline ends came to 11 bases. CDR1 is SNHLY and CDR2 is FYNNEI in the germline V gene. CDR3 residues: CASTSLMNTEAFF. In nucleotides, the CDR3 is TGTGCCAGTACCTCCCTCATGAACACTGAAGCTTTCTTT.

On this clone itself: The sample contains more than one DNA sequence encoding this CDR3. The chain uses TRBV9 and TRBJ1-4; 10 bases line up with TRBD1. Germline CDR1 and CDR2: SGDLS and YYNGEE. This CDR3 region has 16 residues. With V trimmed by 2 bases and J by 0 bases, 1 base remained unmatched. The CDR3 loop reads CASSVGQGATNEKLFF. The CDR3 nucleotides are TGTGCCAGCAGCGTTGGACAGGGGGCAACTAATGAAAAACTGTTTTTT.

This chain links TRBV2 with TRBJ2-1; either TRBD1 or TRBD2 may fit D (5 bases each). Germline V gene lookup returns CDR1 SNHLY and CDR2 FYNNEI. The CDR3 runs 18 residues. V was shortened by 5 bases and J by 2 bases, with 22 bases between the two germline ends. CDR3 amino acids: CASSFFPPGGGAYNEQFF. The CDR3, as DNA: TGTGCCAGCAGTTTCTTTCCCCCTGGGGGTGGGGCCTACAATGAGCAGTTCTTC.

The chain recombines TRBV5-1 with TRBJ2-7; 8 bases line up with TRBD1. CDR3 length: 14 residues. CDR1 and CDR2 from the germline V gene are SGHRS and YFSETQ. The V and J ends lost 4 bases and 6 bases, in that order; junction bases with no gene match: 9. CDR3 region: CASSMDRAMGEQYF. The CDR3 nucleotides read TGCGCCAGCAGCATGGACAGGGCGATGGGCGAGCAGTACTTC.

The genes are TRBV5-1 and TRBJ1-2; D unresolved. The V and J ends lost 2 bases and 2 bases respectively, with 10 bases between them. Per the germline V gene, CDR1 is SGHRS and CDR2 is YFSETQ. The CDR3 totals 14 residues. CDR3 sequence: CASSLRGFNYGYTF. The CDR3 coding sequence is TGCGCCAGCAGCTTACGGGGATTCAACTATGGCTACACCTTC. The full variable domain, in which reference TRBV5-1 and TRBJ1-2 provide the parts outside the CDR3, is KAGVTQTPRYLIKTRGQQVTLSCSPISGHRSVSWYQQTPGQGLQFLFEYFSETQRNKGNFPGRFSGRQFSNSRSEMNVSTLELGDSALYLCASSLRGFNYGYTFGSGTRLTVV.

This clone was picked up one time. The chain employs TRBV5-1 and TRBJ2-5; D tentatively reads TRBD1 or TRBD2 (6 bases each). The CDR3 covers 14 residues. V lost 2 bases to trimming and J lost 1 base, with 9 bases between them. Germline CDR1 SGHRS, CDR2 YFSETQ. The CDR3 loop is CASSFPGAQETQYF. As DNA, the CDR3 is TGCGCCAGCAGCTTCCCGGGGGCCCAAGAGACCCAGTACTTC.

The V and J genes are TRBV19 and TRBJ1-5, with a tentative D call TRBD1 (5 bases). Germline V lookup: CDR1 LNHDA, CDR2 SQIVND (reference sequence). V lost 5 bases and J lost 9, with 11 bases in between. This CDR3 contains 12 residues. CDR3 nucleotide sequence: TGTGCCAGTAGTGGGGGTGATCGGCCCCAGCATTTT. Its protein is CASSGGDRPQHF.

The J gene is TRBJ1-5, the V gene TRBV28; 7 bases fit TRBD1. This CDR3 is built from 14 residues. Germline values: CDR1 MDHEN, CDR2 SYDVKM. The V segment lost 6 bases and the J segment 3 bases; nucleotides outside the gene matches: 5. CDR3 DNA sequence: TGTGCCAGCAGCCAGACAGGGTCCAATCAGCCCCAGCATTTT. Translated: CASSQTGSNQPQHF. Complete variable domain (other parts from reference TRBV28 and TRBJ1-5): DVKVTQSSRYLVKRTGEKVFLECVQDMDHENMFWYRQDPGLGLRLIYFSYDVKMKEKGDIPEGYSVSREKKERFSLILESASTNQTSMYLCASSQTGSNQPQHFGDGTRLSIL.

J is TRBJ2-1 and V is TRBV27, with D possibly called TRBD1 or TRBD2 (5 bases each). Germline V gene data show CDR1 as MNHEY and CDR2 as SMNVEV (reference sequence). V lost 4 bases, J lost 5 bases, and 12 bases lay in between. The length of the CDR3 is 14 residues. The CDR3 nucleotides are TGTGCCAGCAGTTATAAGGGACGAGACAATGAGCAGTTCTTC. Translated: CASSYKGRDNEQFF.

This clone was counted a few times. The V gene is TRBV10-3, the J gene TRBJ2-1; 10 bases line up with TRBD2. The germline V gene has CDR1 ENHRY and CDR2 SYGVKD. The CDR3 sequence is 17 residues long. Trimming removed 6 bases from V and 7 bases from J; junction bases left unmatched: 15. CDR3 nucleotide sequence: TGTGCCATCAGCGGGGGGACTAGCGATTTTTCCTTAAATGAGCAGTTCTTC. Its protein product is CAISGGTSDFSLNEQFF.

This rearrangement joins TRBV10-3 to TRBJ2-2; no definite D call. V was pared by 1 base and J by 2 bases, with 8 bases between. CDR3 size: 15 residues. Germline V gene data show CDR1 as ENHRY and CDR2 as SYGVKD. The CDR3 protein is CAISEYQRNTGELFF. In DNA, the CDR3 is TGTGCCATCAGTGAGTACCAGAGAAACACCGGGGAGCTGTTTTTT.

The chain employs TRBV5-1 and TRBJ2-1; tentatively, D is TRBD1 (6 bases). The germline V gene encodes CDR1 SGHRS and CDR2 YFSETQ. The CDR3 covers 15 residues. The ends were cut back, 6 bases at V and 7 bases at J, with 20 bases in the middle. In DNA form, the CDR3 reads TGCGCCAGCACCCGAAGAAGGGGGATATCGAATGAGCAGTTCTTC. Its translation: CASTRRRGISNEQFF.